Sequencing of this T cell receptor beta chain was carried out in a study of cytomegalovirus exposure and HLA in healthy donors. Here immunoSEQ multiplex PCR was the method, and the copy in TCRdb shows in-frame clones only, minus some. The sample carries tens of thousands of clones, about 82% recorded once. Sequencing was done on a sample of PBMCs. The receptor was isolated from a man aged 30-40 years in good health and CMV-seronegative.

The CDR3 spells CASSDRTQKDYNEQFF. The CDR3 bases are TGTGCCAGCAGTGACCGGACTCAGAAAGATTACAATGAGCAGTTCTTC. This chain connects TRBV6-1 to TRBJ2-1; TRBD2 is a possible D gene (5 bases). Between the trimmed V and J ends, which lost 3 bases and 4 bases, there was a span of 16 bases. The CDR3 totals 16 residues. Germline V lookup: CDR1 MNHNS, CDR2 SASEGT.